The 21 T cell receptor beta chains below were found in one sample sequenced in a study of T-cell reconstitution after alpha-beta-depleted transplantation in children. As it was prepared, the TCRbeta library received unique molecular identifiers. From the PCR reads, TCRdb called clonotypes with MiXCR, one entry per CDR3 protein. The sample has around 64,000 distinct CDR3 sequences; 9.5% to 13% are singletons. Here the sequenced sample was PBMCs, taken before TCRalphabeta/CD19-depleted stem cell transplant. The receptors shown here come from a boy younger than 18 with acute myeloid leukemia, due to receive a stem cell transplant.

Many counts were recorded for this clonotype. V is TRBV7-9 and J is TRBJ1-2; the D is unclear. The germline V and J ends were trimmed by 1 base and 2 bases, with 17 bases remaining between them. CDR1 is SEHNR and CDR2 is FQNEAQ in the germline V gene (reference sequence). The CDR3 is made up of 17 amino acids. CDR3 bases: TGTGCCAGCAGCTTAGTAATTAGCCCGGCGGAAAACTATGGCTACACCTTC. This sequence encodes CASSLVISPAENYGYTF.

This clonotype was counted at least ten times. This chain links TRBV25-1 with TRBJ1-2; D is unclear. Germline V gene lookup returns CDR1 MGHDK and CDR2 SYGVNS. V lost 4 bases to trimming and J lost 5 bases, with 8 bases between them. The CDR3 sequence is 12 residues long. CDR3 sequence: CASSAGLYGYTF. The CDR3 DNA reads as TGTGCCAGCAGTGCCGGACTGTATGGCTACACCTTC.

This clonotype was detected only a few times. This rearrangement joins TRBV5-1 to TRBJ2-7; 13 bases match TRBD2. V was clipped by 4 bases and J by 10 bases; unmatched bases: 2. The CDR3 is made up of 12 amino acids. The germline V gene has CDR1 SGHRS and CDR2 YFSETQ. The CDR3 DNA reads TGCGCCAGCAGCCAGGGACTAGCGGGACAGTACTTC. It encodes CASSQGLAGQYF.

The rearrangement uses TRBV5-1 and TRBJ2-1; D may be TRBD1 (6 bases). The CDR3 extends over 16 amino acids. CDR1 SGHRS and CDR2 YFSETQ come from the germline V gene. V lost 0 bases and J lost 0, with 10 bases in between. CDR3 amino acids: CASSLGTVSSYNEQFF. Written as DNA, the CDR3 is TGCGCCAGCAGCTTGGGGACAGTGAGCTCCTACAATGAGCAGTTCTTC.

This clonotype was recorded many times. The chain carries TRBV20-1 and TRBJ2-1; 11 nucleotides agree with TRBD1. Germline trimming cut 2 bases from V and 3 bases from J; bases unmatched to any gene: 6. The CDR3 has 16 residues. Germline V lookup: CDR1 DFQATT, CDR2 SNEGSKA (reference sequence). CDR3 in DNA: TGCAGTGCTAGACCGAGGACAGGGGGCAGCTACAATGAGCAGTTCTTC. Amino acids: CSARPRTGGSYNEQFF.

This clonotype showed up just a few times. This sequence joins TRBV18 and TRBJ2-4, with a tentative D call TRBD1 (5 bases). Per the germline V gene, CDR1 is KGHSH and CDR2 is LQKENI. The CDR3 is 14 amino acids. The V end lost 1 base, the J end lost 8 bases, and 12 bases lay between the germline ends. The CDR3 DNA reads as TGTGCCAGCTCACCACAGGGGAAGTACGACATTCAGTACTTC. Amino acid sequence: CASSPQGKYDIQYF.

This clonotype was found many times. The chain is built from TRBV6-5 and TRBJ1-5; 7 bases match TRBD1. This CDR3 contains 15 residues. Germline CDR1 MNHEY, CDR2 SVGAGI. With 3 bases clipped from V and 4 bases from J, the junction kept 6 bases outside the gene matches. This chain's CDR3 is CASSYEPGGNQPQHF. DNA for the CDR3: TGTGCCAGCAGTTATGAGCCAGGGGGGAATCAGCCCCAGCATTTT.

The chain has TRBV10-3 and TRBJ2-2, with 13 positions matching TRBD2. Germline V gene lookup returns CDR1 ENHRY and CDR2 SYGVKD. The CDR3 consists of 16 residues. J gave up 4 bases and V 10 bases, and 9 bases lay outside the gene matches. CDR3 amino acids: CATLLAGGPGTGELFF. As DNA, the CDR3 is TGTGCCACTCTACTAGCGGGAGGGCCGGGCACCGGGGAGCTGTTTTTT.

CDR3 loop: CASSQDSDGNTEAFF. In nucleotides, the CDR3 is TGCGCCAGCAGCCAAGATTCTGACGGGAACACTGAAGCTTTCTTT. The rearrangement links TRBV4-3 to TRBJ1-1; no clear D gene. Deletions cut 0 bases from V and 1 base from J, with 9 bases between. Germline V CDR1 and CDR2: LGHNA, YSLEER. CDR3 length: 15 amino acids.

The table lists this clonotype with many counts. The chain employs TRBV28 and TRBJ1-1; D remains unclear. V shed 5 bases and J shed 3 bases, with 13 bases lying between them. Germline values: CDR1 MDHEN, CDR2 SYDVKM. The CDR3 extends over 14 amino acids. CDR3 sequence (DNA): TGTGCCAGCAGTCGTAGGGTGTCGGACACTGAAGCTTTCTTT. Amino acid sequence: CASSRRVSDTEAFF.

V and J are TRBV5-6 and TRBJ2-5; possibly TRBD2 for D (5 bases). Germline CDR1 is SGHDT and CDR2 is YYEEEE. The CDR3 is 14 amino acids. The germline V and J ends were trimmed by 0 bases and 3 bases, with 9 bases remaining between them. As DNA, the CDR3 is TGTGCCAGCAGCTTGGGGAGGACGGAAGAGACCCAGTACTTC. Translating gives CASSLGRTEETQYF. The whole variable domain, remainder taken from reference TRBV5-6 and TRBJ2-5, is DAGVTQSPTHLIKTRGQQVTLRCSPKSGHDTVSWYQQALGQGPQFIFQYYEEEERQRGNFPDRFSGHQFPNYSSELNVNALLLGDSALYLCASSLGRTEETQYFGPGTRLLVL.

This clonotype is labeled as medium-sized. The genes are TRBV3-1 and TRBJ2-3; 9 bases match TRBD2. CDR3 length: 16 amino acids. Germline loops: CDR1 LGHDT, CDR2 YNNKEL (reference sequence). V trimming: 5 bases; J trimming: 5 bases; junction bases outside the gene matches: 11. The CDR3 here is CASSAGAGGPLDTQYF. CDR3 coding DNA: TGTGCCAGCAGCGCCGGGGCGGGGGGGCCTTTAGATACGCAGTATTTT.

This clonotype was seen many times. The chain links TRBV3-1 to TRBJ2-2; 9 nucleotides line up with TRBD2. The CDR3 runs to 17 residues. CDR1 and CDR2 from the germline V gene are LGHDT and YNNKEL (reference sequence). V gave up 0 bases and J gave up 3 bases; unmatched junction bases: 5. CDR3 sequence (DNA): TGTGCCAGCAGCCAAGAAGGTAGCGGGAGTTACACCGGGGAGCTGTTTTTT. Residues: CASSQEGSGSYTGELFF.

This clonotype was seen repeatedly, ten times or more. The chain links TRBV10-3 to TRBJ2-1, with 8 bases lining up with TRBD2. Germline-derived CDR1 and CDR2 are ENHRY and SYGVKD. V trimming: 5 bases; J trimming: 7 bases; junction bases outside the gene matches: 10. This CDR3 region has 15 residues. The CDR3 spells CAISQGGGPGNEQFF. CDR3 in DNA: TGTGCCATCAGTCAGGGCGGGGGGCCAGGGAATGAGCAGTTCTTC.

This clonotype was recorded many times. The chain joins TRBV5-1 to TRBJ1-1; D possibly corresponds to TRBD1 (5 bases). CDR1 and CDR2 (germline): SGHRS, YFSETQ. Trimming removed 2 bases from V and 0 bases from J, with 14 bases in between. CDR3 length equals 16 residues. The CDR3 here is CASSFGTGGMNTEAFF. The CDR3 DNA reads as TGCGCCAGCAGCTTTGGTACAGGCGGGATGAACACTGAAGCTTTCTTT.

The J gene is TRBJ2-1, the V gene TRBV24-1; D possibly corresponds to TRBD1 (6 bases). Germline V CDR1 and CDR2: KGHDR, SFDVKD. Between the trimmed V and J ends, which lost 7 bases and 4 bases, there was a span of 10 bases. This CDR3 spans 13 amino acids. In DNA form, the CDR3 reads TGTGCCACCAGCCCCGGGACATACAATGAGCAGTTCTTC. Translating it yields CATSPGTYNEQFF.

This clonotype occurred a few times. The CDR3 DNA is TGTGCCAGCAGCCTAATCGAGACGGGACAGAAGTCCTACGAGCAGTACTTC. Its protein product is CASSLIETGQKSYEQYF. V usage is TRBV7-6 and J usage is TRBJ2-7, with 7 bases that match TRBD1. V shed 5 bases and J 1 base; nucleotides not matched to a gene: 14. Germline CDR1 and CDR2: SGHVS and FNYEAQ. The CDR3 totals 17 residues.

As regards this clonotype: Just one base apart from a much larger clone, this may be a read error. The chain employs TRBV5-5 and TRBJ2-3; tentatively, D is TRBD2 (5 bases). This CDR3 has 15 amino acids. Trimming stripped 1 base from V and 1 base from J, with 10 bases between. The germline V gene has CDR1 SGHKS and CDR2 YYEKEE (reference sequence). CDR3 region: CASSLPRAGTDTQYF. The CDR3 DNA sequence: TGTGCCAGCAGCTTGCCGCGGGCCGGCACAGATACGCAGTATTTT.

This clonotype was found many times. The gene calls are TRBV20-1 and TRBJ2-1; 10 positions agree with TRBD2. Germline V gene lookup returns CDR1 DFQATT and CDR2 SNEGSKA (reference sequence). The CDR3 loop spans 17 amino acids. V shed 6 bases and J 9 bases; nucleotides not matched to a gene: 20. The CDR3 region has the DNA TGCAGTGCAACCTGGCCCCAGGGAATCCTAGCGGGAGCTGAGCAGTTCTTC. Amino acids: CSATWPQGILAGAEQFF.

This clonotype was observed at least ten times. This sequence joins TRBV7-9 and TRBJ1-3; D is unresolved. The CDR3 totals 15 residues. The germline V gene has CDR1 SEHNR and CDR2 FQNEAQ (reference sequence). Trimming removed 4 bases from V and 2 bases from J, with 12 bases in between. CDR3 coding DNA: TGTGCCAGCAGCTCCAGGACTGAACCTGGAAACACCATATATTTT. This encodes CASSSRTEPGNTIYF.

This clonotype occurred many times. V is TRBV5-4 and J is TRBJ2-5; TRBD2 aligns across 8 bases. The CDR3 runs to 15 residues. Germline V lookup: CDR1 SGHNT, CDR2 YYREEE (reference sequence). Trimming at V came to 4 bases and at J to 5 bases, leaving 10 bases not matched to a gene. CDR3 in DNA: TGTGCCAGCAGCCCCAACGCGGGGGGCGTGGAGACCCAGTACTTC. This translates into CASSPNAGGVETQYF.